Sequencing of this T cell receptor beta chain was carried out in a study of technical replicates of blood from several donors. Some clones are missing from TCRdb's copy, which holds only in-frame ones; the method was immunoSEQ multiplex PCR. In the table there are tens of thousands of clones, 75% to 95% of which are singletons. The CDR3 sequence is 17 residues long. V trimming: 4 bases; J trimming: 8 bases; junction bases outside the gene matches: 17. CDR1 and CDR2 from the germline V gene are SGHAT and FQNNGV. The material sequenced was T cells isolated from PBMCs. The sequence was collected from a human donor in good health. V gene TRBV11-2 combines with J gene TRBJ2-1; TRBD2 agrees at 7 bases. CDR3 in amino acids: CASSSKAGLPSSDEQFF. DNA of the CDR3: TGTGCCAGCAGCTCCAAAGCGGGACTCCCCTCATCGGATGAGCAGTTCTTC.